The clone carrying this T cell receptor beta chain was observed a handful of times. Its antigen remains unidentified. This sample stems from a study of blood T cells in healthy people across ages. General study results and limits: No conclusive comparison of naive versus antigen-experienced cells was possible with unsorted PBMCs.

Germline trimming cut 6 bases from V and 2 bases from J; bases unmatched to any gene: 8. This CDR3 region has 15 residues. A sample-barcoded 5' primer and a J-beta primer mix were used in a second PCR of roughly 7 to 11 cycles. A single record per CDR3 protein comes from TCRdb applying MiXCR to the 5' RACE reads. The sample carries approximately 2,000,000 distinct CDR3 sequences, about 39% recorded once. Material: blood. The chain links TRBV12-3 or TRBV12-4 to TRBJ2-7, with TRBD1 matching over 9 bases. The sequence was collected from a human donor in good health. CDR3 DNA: TGTGCCAGCAGGACAATACAGGGGGCTACCTACGAGCAGTACTTC. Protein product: CASRTIQGATYEQYF.